This is a list of T cell receptor beta chains from one sample in a study of T cell responses to AZD1222 COVID-19 vaccine. Clones were sequenced by immunoSEQ multiplex PCR, and TCRdb holds only the in-frame ones, with some missing. The repertoire has 150,000 to 160,000 clones, roughly 90% of them found once; the top ten carry approximately 17%. The source was peripheral blood, collected on day 0 of AZD1222 vaccination. The receptor set was obtained from an adult in good health. The CDR3 runs from the conserved cysteine through the conserved F or W. The D gene is left open where the match is weak. Only part of the rows carry a size: once, few, many, or a class if the clone is expanded.

V	J	D	size	length	CDR3	DNA
TRBV11-3	TRBJ2-1	TRBD1	NA	18	CASSLSVTGRWGNNEQFF	TGTGCCAGCAGCTTATCGGTGACAGGGCGGTGGGGCAACAATGAGCAGTTCTTC
TRBV7-2	TRBJ2-7	TRBD2	NA	16	CASSLVLLAGGGEQYF	TGTGCCAGCAGCTTAGTTTTACTAGCGGGAGGGGGCGAGCAGTACTTC
TRBV6-5	TRBJ2-3	TRBD2	NA	15	CASRQLAGGQDTQYF	TGTGCCAGCAGGCAACTAGCGGGGGGGCAAGATACGCAGTATTTT
TRBV9	TRBJ2-7	TRBD2	NA	16	CASSQGGLAAVDEQYF	TGTGCCAGCAGCCAGGGAGGACTAGCGGCCGTGGACGAGCAGTACTTC
TRBV4-3	TRBJ1-3	NA	NA	18	CASSQGGQGLVGENTIYF	TGCGCCAGCAGCCAAGGGGGGCAGGGACTAGTCGGGGAAAACACCATATATTTT
TRBV28	TRBJ1-4	NA	NA	16	CASKEAGPAGNEKLFF	TGTGCCAGCAAAGAAGCAGGTCCCGCGGGTAATGAAAAACTGTTTTTT
TRBV28	TRBJ2-6	NA	NA	16	CASSPGRASGANVLTF	TGTGCCAGCAGTCCGGGACGGGCGTCTGGGGCCAACGTCCTGACTTTC
TRBV5-6	TRBJ2-2	NA	NA	15	CASSLGLSVPGELFF	TGTGCCAGCAGCTTAGGCCTAAGCGTCCCCGGGGAGCTGTTTTTT
TRBV27	TRBJ1-2	NA	NA	14	CASSLTAGPYGYTF	TGTGCCAGCAGTTTAACCGCGGGGCCATATGGCTACACCTTC
TRBV5-4	TRBJ2-5	TRBD1	NA	15	CASSSRDRSIETQYF	TGTGCCAGCAGCTCCCGGGACAGGTCTATAGAGACCCAGTACTTC
TRBV27	TRBJ1-2	NA	NA	14	CASSSPGLSYGYTF	TGTGCCAGCAGTTCTCCGGGCCTTAGCTATGGCTACACCTTC
TRBV6-5	TRBJ2-7	NA	NA	15	CASSYGDGSSYEQYF	TGTGCCAGCAGTTACGGGGACGGTAGCTCCTACGAGCAGTACTTC
TRBV2	TRBJ1-5	TRBD1	NA	16	CASSVGTASSNQPQHF	TGTGCCAGCAGTGTCGGGACAGCGAGTAGCAATCAGCCCCAGCATTTT
TRBV2	TRBJ1-2	TRBD1	NA	14	CASRGTAPVEGYTF	TGTGCCAGCAGGGGGACAGCCCCGGTGGAGGGCTACACCTTC
TRBV6-5	TRBJ2-2	TRBD2	NA	14	CASSYLAGGGELFF	TGTGCCAGCAGTTACTTAGCGGGTGGCGGGGAGCTGTTTTTT
TRBV6-5	TRBJ1-3	NA	NA	15	CASSLGRHSGNTIYF	TGTGCCAGCAGTCTGGGACGACACTCTGGAAACACCATATATTTT
TRBV3-1/TRBV3-2	TRBJ1-6	TRBD1	NA	17	CASSQGRTDRGMMLLHF	TGTGCCAGCAGCCAAGGCCGAACCGACAGGGGAATGATGCTCCTCCACTTT
TRBV30	TRBJ2-7	NA	NA	11	CASQGSYEQYF	TGTGCCTCCCAGGGTTCATACGAGCAGTACTTC
TRBV5-1	TRBJ1-4	NA	once	15	CASSEGWQGDEKLFF	TGCGCCAGCAGCGAGGGGTGGCAAGGGGATGAAAAACTGTTTTTT
TRBV3-1/TRBV3-2	TRBJ2-7	NA	once	13	CASSLGLRYEQYF	TGTGCCAGCAGCCTCGGACTGCGCTACGAGCAGTACTTC
TRBV7-2	TRBJ1-2	NA	NA	14	CASSLDPGASGYTF	TGTGCCAGCAGCTTAGATCCGGGGGCGTCAGGCTACACCTTC
TRBV5-4	TRBJ2-3	NA	NA	14	CASSLVDGTNTQYF	TGTGCCAGCAGCTTGGTGGACGGGACAAATACGCAGTATTTT
TRBV6-5	TRBJ1-4	NA	NA	14	CASSYTQGNEKLFF	TGTGCCAGCAGTTACACACAGGGCAATGAAAAACTGTTTTTT
TRBV14	TRBJ2-1	NA	NA	15	CASSLPSLGSHEQFF	TGTGCCAGCAGTCTACCTTCTCTAGGGTCACATGAGCAGTTCTTC
TRBV2	TRBJ1-1	NA	NA	14	CASSRKAADTEAFF	TGTGCCAGCAGCCGAAAGGCGGCTGACACTGAAGCTTTCTTT
TRBV11-2	TRBJ1-1	TRBD1	NA	15	CASSLDSRGSTEAFF	TGTGCCAGCAGCTTAGATTCCAGGGGGAGCACTGAAGCTTTCTTT
TRBV9	TRBJ2-3	TRBD2	NA	15	CATGLAGGPGDTQYF	TGTGCCACTGGACTAGCGGGGGGGCCTGGGGATACGCAGTATTTT
TRBV30	TRBJ1-2	NA	once	14	CAWRWGRGSYGYTF	TGTGCCTGGAGATGGGGGAGGGGTTCTTATGGCTACACCTTC
TRBV7-2	TRBJ2-2	TRBD2	once	12	CASSRGAGELFF	TGTGCCAGCAGCCGGGGGGCCGGGGAGCTGTTTTTT
TRBV9	TRBJ2-5	TRBD1	NA	14	CASSVGTGRETQYF	TGTGCCAGCAGCGTAGGGACAGGGAGGGAGACCCAGTACTTC
TRBV12-3/TRBV12-4	TRBJ1-3	TRBD1	NA	12	CASSLSAGQGYF	TGTGCCAGCAGTTTAAGTGCGGGACAGGGCTATTTT
TRBV28	TRBJ2-5	NA	NA	12	CASGAGKETQYF	TGTGCCAGTGGGGCAGGTAAAGAGACCCAGTACTTC
TRBV29-1	TRBJ1-2	NA	NA	14	CSVLGAGDAYGYTF	TGCAGCGTCTTGGGGGCGGGCGACGCCTATGGCTACACCTTC
TRBV7-3	TRBJ1-3	TRBD1	NA	15	CASSYDRGKGNTIYF	TGTGCCAGCAGCTACGACAGGGGAAAGGGAAACACCATATATTTT
TRBV2	TRBJ2-1	NA	NA	16	CASSEAGPPPYNEQFF	TGTGCCAGCAGTGAAGCCGGGCCACCCCCGTACAATGAGCAGTTCTTC
TRBV27	TRBJ1-4	TRBD1	NA	15	CASSSTGTGHEKLFF	TGTGCCAGCAGTTCAACCGGGACAGGGCATGAAAAACTGTTTTTT
TRBV28	TRBJ1-2	TRBD1	NA	15	CASIPQSGQPYGYTF	TGTGCCAGCATTCCACAATCGGGACAGCCCTATGGCTACACCTTC
TRBV4-1	TRBJ1-3	NA	NA	14	CASSQGLSGNTIYF	TGCGCCAGCAGCCAAGGCCTCTCTGGAAACACCATATATTTT
TRBV15	TRBJ1-1	NA	NA	15	CATSSGGAGNTEAFF	TGTGCCACCAGCAGCGGGGGGGCGGGGAACACTGAAGCTTTCTTT
TRBV5-1	TRBJ2-3	TRBD2	once	19	CASSSGTSGGTMSTDTQYF	TGCGCCAGCAGCTCCGGGACTAGCGGGGGGACCATGAGCACAGATACGCAGTATTTT
TRBV7-9	TRBJ2-2	TRBD1	once	16	CASSLRTGGNTGELFF	TGTGCCAGCAGCTTACGGACAGGGGGAAACACCGGGGAGCTGTTTTTT
TRBV7-6	TRBJ2-3	TRBD2	NA	18	CASSLGAAGGPIPDTQYF	TGTGCCAGCAGCTTAGGGGCAGCGGGGGGGCCGATACCAGATACGCAGTATTTT
TRBV3-1/TRBV3-2	TRBJ2-3	NA	NA	17	CASSQVERRAGTDTQYF	TGTGCCAGCAGCCAAGTGGAAAGGAGGGCCGGCACAGATACGCAGTATTTT
TRBV6-2/TRBV6-3	TRBJ2-5	TRBD2	NA	17	CASSSLAGGVYQETQYF	TGTGCCAGCAGTTCTCTAGCGGGGGGAGTATACCAAGAGACCCAGTACTTC
TRBV27	TRBJ2-1	NA	NA	13	CASSLTEIYEQFF	TGTGCCAGCAGTTTGACAGAAATCTATGAGCAGTTCTTC
TRBV18	TRBJ1-5	TRBD1	NA	18	CASSPNKGSGGAGQPQHF	TGTGCCAGCTCGCCAAACAAAGGCTCAGGGGGCGCGGGGCAGCCCCAGCATTTT
TRBV25-1	TRBJ2-1	TRBD2	NA	12	CASSGRAEEQFF	TGTGCCAGCAGCGGGAGGGCGGAGGAGCAGTTCTTC
TRBV4-1	TRBJ2-5	NA	NA	14	CASSHGRGGETQYF	TGCGCCAGCAGCCATGGGCGGGGAGGCGAGACCCAGTACTTC
TRBV10-3	TRBJ1-5	NA	NA	15	CAISRGSDSNQPQHF	TGTGCCATCAGTCGCGGGAGCGATAGCAATCAGCCCCAGCATTTT
TRBV18	TRBJ2-4	TRBD2	NA	17	CASSPLPLAGGKNIQYF	TGTGCCAGCTCACCTCTACCATTAGCGGGAGGGAAAAACATTCAGTACTTC
TRBV7-3	TRBJ2-2	NA	NA	14	CASSRDRNTGELFF	TGTGCCAGCAGCCGCGACAGGAACACCGGGGAGCTGTTTTTT
TRBV4-1	TRBJ1-5	NA	NA	13	CASSPGQNQPQHF	TGCGCCAGCAGCCCCGGACAGAATCAGCCCCAGCATTTT
TRBV7-9	TRBJ1-2	NA	NA	12	CASSFRQYGYTF	TGTGCCAGCAGCTTTCGACAATATGGCTACACCTTC
TRBV27	TRBJ1-1	NA	NA	16	CASSLAGGAPGAEAFF	TGTGCCAGCAGTTTAGCGGGTGGAGCCCCCGGGGCTGAAGCTTTCTTT
TRBV2	TRBJ2-1	NA	NA	11	CASTGDNEQFF	TGTGCCAGCACCGGTGACAATGAGCAGTTCTTC
TRBV3-1/TRBV3-2	TRBJ1-1	NA	NA	14	CASSQTVLRVEAFF	TGTGCCAGCAGCCAAACGGTGCTCCGGGTCGAAGCTTTCTTT
TRBV15	TRBJ1-4	NA	NA	15	CATSAVRGSNEKLFF	TGTGCCACCAGCGCCGTCAGGGGTAGTAATGAAAAACTGTTTTTT